This T cell receptor beta chain was identified during a study of Graves' ophthalmopathy and Graves' hyperthyroidism. This clonotype was seen ten or more times. Its antigen is unidentified. General study points: The model predicted ophthalmopathy progression with 60% to 71% sensitivity and around 72% specificity.

Researchers took RNA transcripts and amplified TCR beta CDR3 regions from them. RT-PCR in the first round used HTBI primers; a second-round multiplex PCR followed. MiXCR, run by TCRdb on the multiplex PCR reads, gives a single entry per CDR3 protein. Here the sample spans about 1.2 million distinct CDR3 sequences, approximately 35% being singletons. CDR1 and CDR2 from the germline V gene are SGHVS and FQNEAQ. The CDR3 is made up of 15 amino acids. The V end was cut by 5 bases, the J end by 10 bases, with 21 bases between. Diagnosis was based on clinical symptoms, serum thyroxine, TRAb, thyroid ultrasound and orbital computed tomography.

This receptor was obtained from an adult man with Graves' hyperthyroidism. The sequenced sample consisted of peripheral blood or thyroid tissue (not recorded which). The genes are TRBV7-8 and TRBJ1-5; D gene ambiguous. For the CDR3, the DNA is TGTGCCAGCAGCCCAGACGGGATTCATAGGCGTCCCCAGCATTTT. Amino acid sequence: CASSPDGIHRRPQHF.